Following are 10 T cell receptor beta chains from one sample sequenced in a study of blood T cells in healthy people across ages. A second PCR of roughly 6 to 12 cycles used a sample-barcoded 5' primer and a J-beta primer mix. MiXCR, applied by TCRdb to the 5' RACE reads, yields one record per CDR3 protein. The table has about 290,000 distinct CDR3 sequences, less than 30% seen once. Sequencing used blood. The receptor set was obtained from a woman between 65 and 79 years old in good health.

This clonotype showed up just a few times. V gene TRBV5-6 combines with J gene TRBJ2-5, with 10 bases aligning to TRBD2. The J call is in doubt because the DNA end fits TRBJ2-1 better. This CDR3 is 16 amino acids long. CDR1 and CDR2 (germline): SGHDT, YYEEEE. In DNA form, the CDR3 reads TGTGCCAGCAGCTTAGGGCTAGCGGGAGTGTCGAATGAGCAGTTCTTC. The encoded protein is CASSLGLAGVSNEQFF.

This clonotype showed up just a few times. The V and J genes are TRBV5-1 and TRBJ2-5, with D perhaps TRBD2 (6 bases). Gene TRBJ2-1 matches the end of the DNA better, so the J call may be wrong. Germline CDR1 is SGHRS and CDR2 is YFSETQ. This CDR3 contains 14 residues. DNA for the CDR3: TGCGCCAGCAAAGGGCGGGACGGAGGCAATGAGCAGTTCTTC. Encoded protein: CASKGRDGGNEQFF.

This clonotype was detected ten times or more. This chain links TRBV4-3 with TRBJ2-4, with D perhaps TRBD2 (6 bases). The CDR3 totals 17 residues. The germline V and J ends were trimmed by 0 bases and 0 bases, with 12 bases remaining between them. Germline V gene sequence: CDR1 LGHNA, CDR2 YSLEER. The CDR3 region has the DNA TGCGCCAGCAGCCAAGATGGAGGCGGGGTAGCCAAAAACATTCAGTACTTC. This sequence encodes CASSQDGGGVAKNIQYF.

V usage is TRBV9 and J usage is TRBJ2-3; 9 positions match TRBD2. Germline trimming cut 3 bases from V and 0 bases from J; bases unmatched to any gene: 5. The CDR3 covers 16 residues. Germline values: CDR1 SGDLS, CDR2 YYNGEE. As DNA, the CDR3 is TGTGCCAGCAGCGGTAGCGGGGGATCTAGCACAGATACGCAGTATTTT. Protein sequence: CASSGSGGSSTDTQYF.

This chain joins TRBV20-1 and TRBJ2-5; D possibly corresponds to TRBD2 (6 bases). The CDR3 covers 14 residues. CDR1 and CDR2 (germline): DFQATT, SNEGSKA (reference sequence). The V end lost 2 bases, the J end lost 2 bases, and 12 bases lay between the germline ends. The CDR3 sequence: CSARIGTLQETQYF. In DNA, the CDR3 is TGCAGTGCTAGAATCGGGACTCTTCAAGAGACCCAGTACTTC.

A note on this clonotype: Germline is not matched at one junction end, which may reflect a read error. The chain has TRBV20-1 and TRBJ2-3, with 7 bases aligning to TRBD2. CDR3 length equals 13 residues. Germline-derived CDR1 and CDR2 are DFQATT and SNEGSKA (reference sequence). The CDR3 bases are TGCAGTGCCGAGACTAGCATCGCAGATACGCGGTATTTT. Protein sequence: CSAETSIADTRYF.

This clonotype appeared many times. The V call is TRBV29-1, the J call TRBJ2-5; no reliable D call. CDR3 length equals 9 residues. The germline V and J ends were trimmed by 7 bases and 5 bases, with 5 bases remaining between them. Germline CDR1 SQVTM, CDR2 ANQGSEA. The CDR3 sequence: CSAGETQYF. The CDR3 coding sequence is TGCAGCGCTGGGGAGACCCAGTACTTC.

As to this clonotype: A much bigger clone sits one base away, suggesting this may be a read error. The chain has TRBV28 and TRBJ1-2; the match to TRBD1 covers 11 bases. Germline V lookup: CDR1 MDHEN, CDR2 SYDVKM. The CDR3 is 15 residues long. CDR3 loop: CVSSPPGTGGYGYTF. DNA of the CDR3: TGTGTCAGCAGCCCACCGGGGACAGGGGGCTATGGCTACACCTTC.

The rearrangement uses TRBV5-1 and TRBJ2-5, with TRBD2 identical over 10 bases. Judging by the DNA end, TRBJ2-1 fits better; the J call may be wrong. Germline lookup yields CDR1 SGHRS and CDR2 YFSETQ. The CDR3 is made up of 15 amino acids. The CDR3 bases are TGCGCCAGCAGCACCGCAGCGGGAGGGGTAAATGAGCAGTTCTTC. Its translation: CASSTAAGGVNEQFF.

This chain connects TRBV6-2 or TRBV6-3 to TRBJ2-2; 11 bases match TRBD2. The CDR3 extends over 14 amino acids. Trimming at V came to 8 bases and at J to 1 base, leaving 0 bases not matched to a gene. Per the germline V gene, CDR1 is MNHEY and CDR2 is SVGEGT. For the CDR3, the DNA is TGTGCCAGCCTAGCGGGAGGGAACACCGGGGAGCTGTTTTTT. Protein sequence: CASLAGGNTGELFF.